The next 17 T cell receptor beta chains were all read from a single sample in a study of radiation and T cells in renal cell carcinoma. The time point: blood 2 weeks post-SBRT. Treatment noted: 15 Gy SBRT to primary tumor, nephrectomy 4 weeks later. Sequenced by immunoSEQ multiplex PCR; TCRdb stores in-frame clones only, minus some. The sample consists of 160,000 or so clones, 87% of them appearing once. The sequenced sample was blood, obtained from a patient whose treatment included radiotherapy and nephrectomy. All receptors come from a woman between 45 and 65 years old with renal cell carcinoma.

CDR3: CASSPRDSVPNNEQFF. In DNA, the CDR3 is TGTGCCAGCAGCCCGCGGGACAGCGTTCCTAACAATGAGCAGTTCTTC. The rearrangement links TRBV7-9 to TRBJ2-1, with D tentatively TRBD1 (7 bases). The CDR3 is made up of 16 amino acids. Trimming removed 5 bases at V and 5 bases at J, with 19 bases between. Germline CDR1 SEHNR, CDR2 FQNEAQ (reference sequence).

This rearrangement joins TRBV5-1 to TRBJ2-3, with 9 positions matching TRBD2. CDR3 length equals 16 residues. The germline V gene has CDR1 SGHRS and CDR2 YFSETQ. V lost 4 bases to trimming and J lost 1 base; unmatched junction nucleotides: 7. CDR3 loop: CASSPSGGGGTDTQYF. The DNA for the CDR3 is TGCGCCAGCAGCCCCTCGGGCGGGGGGGGCACAGATACGCAGTATTTT.

This clone was detected only a few times. The gene calls are TRBV6-5 and TRBJ1-1; 7 bases map to TRBD1. V dropped 6 bases and J dropped 3; count of bases not matched to a gene: 4. The germline gives CDR1 MNHEY, CDR2 SVGAGI. There are 13 residues in the CDR3. The DNA for the CDR3 is TGTGCCAGCAGCCCTGACAGGGACACTGAAGCTTTCTTT. Amino acid sequence: CASSPDRDTEAFF.

The CDR3 DNA reads TGCGCCAGCAGCTTGGATAGCTATAGCAATCAGCCCCAGCATTTT. As protein: CASSLDSYSNQPQHF. J is TRBJ1-5 and V is TRBV5-1, with D unclear. The CDR3 length is 15 residues. Germline V gives CDR1 SGHRS, CDR2 YFSETQ. V was pared by 0 bases and J by 0 bases, with 7 bases between.

The gene calls are TRBV12-5 and TRBJ2-3, with 8 bases lining up with TRBD2. Unmatched junction bases numbered 7, after V lost 2 bases and J lost 3 bases. This CDR3 has 16 residues. Germline CDR1 LGHNT, CDR2 FRNRAP. The CDR3 DNA sequence: TGTGCTAGTGGTTTGATGGCGGGGGGTCTAACAGATACGCAGTATTTT. It codes for CASGLMAGGLTDTQYF.

The chain couples TRBV9 to TRBJ2-2; D possibly corresponds to TRBD2 (6 bases). CDR1 is SGDLS and CDR2 is YYNGEE in the germline V gene. V lost 4 bases and J 6 bases, leaving 13 bases between the germline ends. The CDR3 totals 14 residues. The CDR3 bases are TGTGCCAGCAGCTCCCCTTGGGGGGCCGGGGAGCTGTTTTTT. Translating it yields CASSSPWGAGELFF.

The chain uses TRBV9 and TRBJ2-7; the match to TRBD2 covers 7 bases. Germline assignment: CDR1 SGDLS and CDR2 YYNGEE. The J segment lost 4 bases and the V segment lost 4 bases, leaving 11 bases of the junction unmatched. The CDR3 contains 15 residues. The CDR3 region has the DNA TGTGCCAGCAGCCAAGAAGGGACTAATGCGTACGAGCAGTACTTC. Protein: CASSQEGTNAYEQYF.

A few counts support this clone. The chain recombines TRBV9 with TRBJ2-3; TRBD2 aligns across 10 bases. The germline gives CDR1 SGDLS, CDR2 YYNGEE. Trimming removed 1 base from V and 1 base from J; junction bases left unmatched: 9. The CDR3 loop spans 18 amino acids. In DNA form, the CDR3 reads TGTGCCAGCAGCGTACGTTTCACTAGCGGGGCCCGCACAGATACGCAGTATTTT. This sequence encodes CASSVRFTSGARTDTQYF.

The rearrangement joins TRBV29-1 to TRBJ1-1; 9 nucleotides match TRBD1. The CDR3 loop spans 14 amino acids. The J segment lost 3 bases and the V segment lost 6 bases, leaving 8 bases of the junction unmatched. The germline V gene has CDR1 SQVTM and CDR2 ANQGSEA. The CDR3 region has the DNA TGCAGCGTAGGGAAACAGGGGGCGCACACTGAAGCTTTCTTT. This gives the protein CSVGKQGAHTEAFF.

Only one count was recorded for this clone. This chain joins TRBV6-4 and TRBJ2-3; no reliable D call. Trimming shortened V by 6 bases and J by 5 bases, and 12 bases separated the two germline ends. Germline assignment: CDR1 MRHNA and CDR2 SNTAGT. This CDR3 spans 13 amino acids. CDR3 amino acids: CASSIQQGDTQYF. The CDR3 DNA sequence: TGTGCCAGCAGCATCCAACAAGGAGATACGCAGTATTTT.

The genes are TRBV25-1 and TRBJ2-7; 7 bases agree with TRBD1. Per the germline V gene, CDR1 is MGHDK and CDR2 is SYGVNS. This CDR3 region has 14 residues. Trimming at V came to 6 bases and at J to 1 base, leaving 6 bases not matched to a gene. CDR3 sequence (DNA): TGTGCCAGCAGACGGACAGGCGCGTCCTACGAGCAGTACTTC. Residues: CASRRTGASYEQYF.

The genes are TRBV6-6 and TRBJ2-5; 7 nucleotides line up with TRBD2. V gave up 5 bases and J gave up 3 bases; unmatched junction bases: 3. This CDR3 spans 13 amino acids. The germline CDR1 and CDR2 sequences are MNHNY and SVGAGI (reference sequence). Here the CDR3 DNA reads TGTGCCAGCAGTGGGACTACCAAAGAGACCCAGTACTTC. Translated: CASSGTTKETQYF.

The table lists this clone with a count of one. The chain combines TRBV11-3 with TRBJ2-1, with 8 bases identical to TRBD1. Germline CDR1 and CDR2: SGHNT and YENEEA. V was clipped by 1 base and J by 2 bases; unmatched bases: 4. This CDR3 comprises 16 residues. The DNA for the CDR3 is TGTGCCAGCAGCTTAGCCGGGACAGGACCCTACAATGAGCAGTTCTTC. Its translation is CASSLAGTGPYNEQFF.

V gene TRBV4-1 combines with J gene TRBJ2-2; 8 bases agree with TRBD1. With 4 bases clipped from V and 0 bases from J, the junction kept 1 base outside the gene matches. Germline V gives CDR1 MGHRA, CDR2 YSYEKL. The CDR3 contains 15 residues. The CDR3 protein is CASSRGQANTGELFF. In DNA form, the CDR3 reads TGCGCCAGCAGCCGGGGACAGGCGAACACCGGGGAGCTGTTTTTT.

The J gene is TRBJ2-1, the V gene TRBV5-4; perhaps TRBD2 as D (5 bases). Germline V gene sequence: CDR1 SGHNT, CDR2 YYREEE (reference sequence). V lost 0 bases to trimming and J lost 4 bases, with 11 bases between them. CDR3 size: 15 residues. The chain's CDR3 is CASSLGLATYNEQFF. CDR3 in DNA: TGTGCCAGCAGCTTGGGTCTAGCTACTTACAATGAGCAGTTCTTC. The whole variable domain, filled in from reference TRBV5-4 and TRBJ2-1, reads ETGVTQSPTHLIKTRGQQVTLRCSSQSGHNTVSWYQQALGQGPQFIFQYYREEENGRGNFPPRFSGLQFPNYSSELNVNALELDDSALYLCASSLGLATYNEQFFGPGTRLTVL.

This clone came up a few times. V and J are TRBV19 and TRBJ1-5, with D possibly being TRBD1 (6 bases). The CDR3 is 15 amino acids. Trimming removed 7 bases at V and 4 bases at J, with 17 bases between. Germline V lookup: CDR1 LNHDA, CDR2 SQIVND (reference sequence). The CDR3 here is CASTPGVQGNQPQHF. The CDR3 DNA reads TGTGCCAGTACCCCAGGGGTGCAGGGAAATCAGCCCCAGCATTTT.

A remark on this clone: This specimen includes other DNA sequences encoding the same CDR3. The chain's CDR3 is CASSLTGNWEQYF. The CDR3 DNA sequence: TGTGCCAGCAGCTTGACAGGGAATTGGGAGCAGTACTTC. The chain is built from TRBV27 and TRBJ2-7; TRBD1 aligns across 7 bases. CDR1 is MNHEY and CDR2 is SMNVEV in the germline V gene (reference sequence). Losses at the gene ends were 6 bases for V and 7 bases for J; bases not matched to a gene: 9. The length of the CDR3 is 13 residues.